A selection of T cell receptor beta chains follows, all from one sample in a study of T cells after yellow fever vaccination. TCRdb itself ran the 5' RACE reads through MiXCR, one entry per CDR3 protein. Of approximately 130,000 distinct CDR3 sequences in the sample, over 12% are singletons; the top ten hold roughly 41%. The specimen comprised CD8+ T cells sorted from PBMCs, sampled 5 days after the yellow fever booster vaccination. The receptors were gathered from a man aged 18 to 29 who received the YFV17D yellow fever vaccine. Both conserved end residues are part of each CDR3. The D gene is left open where the match is weak. Size values are once, few and many counts, or a class for expanded clones, and some rows have none.

size: few
D: -
V: TRBV4-1
J: TRBJ1-6
DNA: TGCGCCAGCAGCCAAGTCTTCTCACCCCTCCACTTT
CDR3: CASSQVFSPLHF

size: few
D: -
V: TRBV4-1
J: TRBJ1-2
DNA: TGCGCCAGCAGCTTAGATGAAGGTTACGACTATGGCTACACCTTC
CDR3: CASSLDEGYDYGYTF

size: -
D: -
V: TRBV6-1
J: TRBJ1-2
DNA: TGTGCCAGCAGTGAATTAAACGTTAACTATGGCTACACCTTC
CDR3: CASSELNVNYGYTF

size: -
D: -
V: TRBV4-1
J: TRBJ1-3
DNA: TGCGCCAGCAGCCCCCAGGGGCAGTTAAAAAACACCATATATTTT
CDR3: CASSPQGQLKNTIYF

size: few
D: TRBD1
V: TRBV27
J: TRBJ1-2
DNA: TGTGCCAGCAAGCCCGGGACAGGCTATGGCTACACCTTC
CDR3: CASKPGTGYGYTF

size: few
D: TRBD2
V: TRBV10-3
J: TRBJ2-3
DNA: TGTGCCATCGGGGGCGGAGTAGCGGGAGCATCCACAGATACGCAGTATTTT
CDR3: CAIGGGVAGASTDTQYF

size: few
D: TRBD1
V: TRBV11-2
J: TRBJ1-2
DNA: TGTGCCAGCAGCTTCATCTCGGGACAGGGGAACTATGGCTACACCTTC
CDR3: CASSFISGQGNYGYTF

size: few
D: -
V: TRBV6-6
J: TRBJ2-7
DNA: TGTGCCAGCACGAGCCGGGTCCAACAGGGCAAGGGGTACGAGCAGTACTTC
CDR3: CASTSRVQQGKGYEQYF

size: -
D: TRBD1
V: TRBV5-1
J: TRBJ1-1
DNA: TGCGCCAGCAGCCTCGGGACAGGGGGCGTAAAAGGCACTGAAGCTTTCTTT
CDR3: CASSLGTGGVKGTEAFF

size: few
D: -
V: TRBV7-9
J: TRBJ2-2
DNA: TGTGCCAGCAGCTTATCTGGCAGAGTAACCGGGGAGCTGTTTTTT
CDR3: CASSLSGRVTGELFF

size: few
D: TRBD1
V: TRBV6-2/TRBV6-3
J: TRBJ2-1
DNA: TGTGCCAGCAGTTATATCCTCGAGACAGGGGCTACGGGGGAGCAGTTCTTC
CDR3: CASSYILETGATGEQFF

size: few
D: TRBD2
V: TRBV9
J: TRBJ2-5
DNA: TGTGCCAGCAGCGAAAGCGGGGGCCAAGAGACCCAGTACTTC
CDR3: CASSESGGQETQYF

size: -
D: -
V: TRBV6-2/TRBV6-3
J: TRBJ2-6
DNA: TGTGCCAGCAGTTACCTGGGCGGTGGGGCCAACGTCCTGACTTTC
CDR3: CASSYLGGGANVLTF

size: few
D: TRBD2
V: TRBV6-1
J: TRBJ2-2
DNA: TGTGCCAGCAGCCGGCTAGCGGGGGAGGGCACCGGGGAGCTGTTTTTT
CDR3: CASSRLAGEGTGELFF

size: few
D: TRBD2
V: TRBV4-1
J: TRBJ2-3
DNA: TGCGCCAGCAGCCGCCCCACTAGCGGCACAGATACGCAGTATTTT
CDR3: CASSRPTSGTDTQYF

size: -
D: TRBD2
V: TRBV10-2
J: TRBJ2-4
DNA: TGCGCCAGCAGCGGGACCGGGCTAGCGGCCCCCGGGTACTTC
CDR3: CASSGTGLAAPGYF

size: -
D: -
V: TRBV6-5
J: TRBJ1-1
DNA: TGTGCCAGCAGTACAGCGAGCACTGAAGCTTTCTTT
CDR3: CASSTASTEAFF

size: many
D: -
V: TRBV5-1
J: TRBJ1-1
DNA: TGCGCCAGCAGCTTAAGGGGCGGAACTGAAGCTTTCTTT
CDR3: CASSLRGGTEAFF

size: -
D: -
V: TRBV5-4
J: TRBJ2-7
DNA: TGTGCCACCCAGGGTCCGTCCGCGCTTGGGCAGTACTTC
CDR3: CATQGPSALGQYF

size: -
D: TRBD1
V: TRBV5-4
J: TRBJ2-7
DNA: TGTGCCAGCACCATTACCGGGACAGGGGTCTACGAGCAGTACTTC
CDR3: CASTITGTGVYEQYF

size: -
D: -
V: TRBV4-2
J: TRBJ1-5
DNA: TGTGCCAGCAGCCAAGGTTCAGGGTACAATCAGCCCCAGCATTTT
CDR3: CASSQGSGYNQPQHF

size: -
D: -
V: TRBV11-2
J: TRBJ2-1
DNA: TGTGCCAGCCGGGGACTGCCGGGCCGCGGTGAGCAGTTCTTC
CDR3: CASRGLPGRGEQFF

size: many
D: TRBD1
V: TRBV7-9
J: TRBJ1-1
DNA: TGTGCCAGCAGCCTTATAACAGGGGGCTCCCGGACTGAAGCTTTCTTT
CDR3: CASSLITGGSRTEAFF

size: few
D: TRBD1
V: TRBV27
J: TRBJ1-6
DNA: TGTGCCAGCAGTTTAGGTGTCCGGGACAGCAATAATTCACCCCTCCACTTT
CDR3: CASSLGVRDSNNSPLHF

size: -
D: TRBD2
V: TRBV28
J: TRBJ2-1
DNA: TGTGCCAGCAGTTCCGGGACTAGCGGGGGGCCAACCTACAATGAGCAGTTCTTC
CDR3: CASSSGTSGGPTYNEQFF

size: -
D: TRBD2
V: TRBV29-1
J: TRBJ2-5
DNA: TGCAGCCTTATGACTAGCGAAGAGACCCAGTACTTC
CDR3: CSLMTSEETQYF

size: -
D: TRBD2
V: TRBV4-2
J: TRBJ2-3
DNA: TGTGCCAGCAGCCAAGATAAATCGAGCGGGGGAGATACGCAGTATTTT
CDR3: CASSQDKSSGGDTQYF

size: few
D: -
V: TRBV27
J: TRBJ1-1
DNA: TGTGCCAGCAGCCACACCACTCTGGGCACTGAAGCTTTCTTT
CDR3: CASSHTTLGTEAFF

size: few
D: TRBD1
V: TRBV7-9
J: TRBJ1-4
DNA: TGTGCCAGCAGCCCCCCCGAGAGGGGGCTTGAAAAACTGTTTTTT
CDR3: CASSPPERGLEKLFF

size: -
D: -
V: TRBV4-1
J: TRBJ1-6
DNA: TGCGCCAGCAGCCAAGAGAGGTCCTATAATTCACCCCTCCACTTT
CDR3: CASSQERSYNSPLHF

size: -
D: -
V: TRBV5-4
J: TRBJ2-3
DNA: TGTGCCAGCAGCTGGTCTCGGGGAGCCGCGCAGTATTTT
CDR3: CASSWSRGAAQYF

size: -
D: -
V: TRBV9
J: TRBJ2-1
DNA: TGTGCCAGCAGCCCACCGCCCGGGTCGGGGAATGAGCAGTTCTTC
CDR3: CASSPPPGSGNEQFF

size: -
D: -
V: TRBV7-9
J: TRBJ2-5
DNA: TGTGCCAGCAGCTCCACGGACAGACAAGAGACCCAGTACTTC
CDR3: CASSSTDRQETQYF

size: -
D: -
V: TRBV7-9
J: TRBJ1-4
DNA: TGTGCCAGCAGCGTGACTGAAAAACTGTTTTTT
CDR3: CASSVTEKLFF

size: -
D: TRBD1
V: TRBV5-4
J: TRBJ2-5
DNA: TGTGCCAGCAGCTCCGCCCCAGGGGGCCAAGAGACCCAGTACTTC
CDR3: CASSSAPGGQETQYF

size: -
D: TRBD1
V: TRBV20-1
J: TRBJ1-5
DNA: TGCAGTGCTAGAGATTGGGGGGGACAGAGTAATCAGCCCCAGCATTTT
CDR3: CSARDWGGQSNQPQHF

size: -
D: -
V: TRBV4-3
J: TRBJ2-1
DNA: TGCGCCAGCAGCCGTCAGGGGAGAGATGAGCAGTTCTTC
CDR3: CASSRQGRDEQFF

size: many
D: TRBD1
V: TRBV5-1
J: TRBJ2-6
DNA: TGCGCCAGCAGCCCCCAGGGACAGGGGTGGACTGGGGCCAACGTCCTGACTTTC
CDR3: CASSPQGQGWTGANVLTF

size: few
D: -
V: TRBV27
J: TRBJ1-4
DNA: TGTGCCAGCAGTTTAATATGGAGAACTAATGAAAAACTGTTTTTT
CDR3: CASSLIWRTNEKLFF

size: -
D: -
V: TRBV7-9
J: TRBJ2-7
DNA: TGTGCCAGCAGCTTACGTAATTACGAGCAGTACTTC
CDR3: CASSLRNYEQYF

size: -
D: -
V: TRBV20-1
J: TRBJ2-7
DNA: TGCAGTGCTAGTGGCGACATTCAATACTCCTACGAGCAGTACTTC
CDR3: CSASGDIQYSYEQYF

size: many
D: TRBD2
V: TRBV4-3
J: TRBJ2-1
DNA: TGCGCCAGCAGCCAAGGTTACTCCGGACTAGCGGGCAATGAGCAGTTCTTC
CDR3: CASSQGYSGLAGNEQFF

size: -
D: -
V: TRBV27
J: TRBJ2-1
DNA: TGTGCCAGCAGTTTTAGAGAAATCTCCTACAATGAGCAGTTCTTC
CDR3: CASSFREISYNEQFF

size: few
D: -
V: TRBV7-9
J: TRBJ2-3
DNA: TGTGCCAGCAGCGCCAGGGATACGCAGTATTTT
CDR3: CASSARDTQYF

size: -
D: -
V: TRBV6-5
J: TRBJ2-1
DNA: TGTGCCAGCAGTTCATCAGCGGCCTACAATGAGCAGTTCTTC
CDR3: CASSSSAAYNEQFF

size: few
D: TRBD1
V: TRBV19
J: TRBJ1-2
DNA: TGTGCCACCCAGGGGGGCTGGAGCTACACCTTC
CDR3: CATQGGWSYTF

size: many
D: TRBD2
V: TRBV20-1
J: TRBJ2-7
DNA: TGCAGTGCTAGGGACCTTAGCGGGGGGCCCTACGAGCAGTACTTC
CDR3: CSARDLSGGPYEQYF

size: -
D: -
V: TRBV13
J: TRBJ1-1
DNA: TGTGCCAGCAGCTTGGTTGAGGACGAAGCTTTCTTT
CDR3: CASSLVEDEAFF

size: many
D: TRBD2
V: TRBV11-2
J: TRBJ2-7
DNA: TGTGCCAGGAGGTCCGGGACTAGCCGCCACGAGCAGTACTTC
CDR3: CARRSGTSRHEQYF

size: few
D: TRBD2
V: TRBV20-1
J: TRBJ2-3
DNA: TGCAGTGCTGCCGGGAGGGAGCCTAGCACAGATACGCAGTATTTT
CDR3: CSAAGREPSTDTQYF

size: few
D: -
V: TRBV7-2
J: TRBJ1-6
DNA: TGTGCCAGCAGCTTAGGAGTATCGGGTTCACCCCTCCACTTT
CDR3: CASSLGVSGSPLHF

size: -
D: -
V: TRBV2
J: TRBJ1-1
DNA: TGTGCCAGCAGGCCAGGGAACCTGAACACTGAAGCTTTCTTT
CDR3: CASRPGNLNTEAFF

size: -
D: -
V: TRBV4-3
J: TRBJ2-2
DNA: TGCGCCAGCAGCCCCGGTTTCACCGGGGAGCTGTTTTTT
CDR3: CASSPGFTGELFF

size: -
D: -
V: TRBV7-2
J: TRBJ1-4
DNA: TGTGCCAGCAGCAAGCGGGGCAGGGATGCAACTAATGAAAAACTGTTTTTT
CDR3: CASSKRGRDATNEKLFF